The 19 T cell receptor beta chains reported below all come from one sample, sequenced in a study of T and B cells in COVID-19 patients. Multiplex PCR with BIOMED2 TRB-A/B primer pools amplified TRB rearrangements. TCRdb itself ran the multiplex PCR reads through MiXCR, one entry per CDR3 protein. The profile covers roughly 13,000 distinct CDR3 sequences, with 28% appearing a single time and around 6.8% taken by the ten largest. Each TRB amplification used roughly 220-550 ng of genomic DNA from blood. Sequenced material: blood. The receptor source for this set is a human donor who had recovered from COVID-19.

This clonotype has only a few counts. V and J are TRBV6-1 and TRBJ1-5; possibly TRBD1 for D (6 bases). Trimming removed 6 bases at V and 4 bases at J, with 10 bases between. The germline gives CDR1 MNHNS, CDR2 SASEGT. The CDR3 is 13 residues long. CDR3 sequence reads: CASRIRGNQPQHF. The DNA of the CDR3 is TGTGCCAGCAGAATCAGGGGAAATCAGCCCCAGCATTTT.

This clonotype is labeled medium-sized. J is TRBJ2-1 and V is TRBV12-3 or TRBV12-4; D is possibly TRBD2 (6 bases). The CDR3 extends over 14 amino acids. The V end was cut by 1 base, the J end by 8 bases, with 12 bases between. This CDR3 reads CASSLVSGGYEQFF. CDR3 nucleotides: TGTGCCAGCAGTTTAGTTTCCGGGGGATATGAGCAGTTCTTC.

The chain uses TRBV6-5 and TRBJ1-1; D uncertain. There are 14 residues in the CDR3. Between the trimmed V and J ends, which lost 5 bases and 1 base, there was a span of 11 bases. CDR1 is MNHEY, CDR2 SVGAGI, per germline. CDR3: CASSREATNTEAFF. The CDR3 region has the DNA TGTGCCAGCAGTAGAGAGGCGACGAACACTGAAGCTTTCTTT.

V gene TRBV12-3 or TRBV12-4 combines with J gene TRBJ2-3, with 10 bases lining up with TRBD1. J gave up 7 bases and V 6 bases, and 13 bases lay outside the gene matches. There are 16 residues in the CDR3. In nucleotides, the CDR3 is TGTGCCAGCAGGGATCGGGGGACAGGGGACAGGAATACGCAGTATTTT. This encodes CASRDRGTGDRNTQYF.

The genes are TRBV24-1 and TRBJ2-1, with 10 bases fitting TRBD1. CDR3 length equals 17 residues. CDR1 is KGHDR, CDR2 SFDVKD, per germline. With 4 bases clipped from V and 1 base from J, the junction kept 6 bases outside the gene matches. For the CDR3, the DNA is TGTGCCACCAGTGAGCAGACAGGGGGCCCATCCTACAATGAGCAGTTCTTC. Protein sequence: CATSEQTGGPSYNEQFF.

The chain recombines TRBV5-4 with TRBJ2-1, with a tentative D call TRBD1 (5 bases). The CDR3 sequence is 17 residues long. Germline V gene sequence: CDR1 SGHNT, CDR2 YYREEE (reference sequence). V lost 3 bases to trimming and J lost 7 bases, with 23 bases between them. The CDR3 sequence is CASSYRVGVRLGNEQFF. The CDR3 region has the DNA TGTGCCAGCAGCTATCGCGTAGGGGTGCGGCTAGGGAATGAGCAGTTCTTC.

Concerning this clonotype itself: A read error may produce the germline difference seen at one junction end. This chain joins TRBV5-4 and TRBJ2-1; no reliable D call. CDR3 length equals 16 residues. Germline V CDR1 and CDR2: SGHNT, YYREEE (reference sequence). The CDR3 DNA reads TGCGCCAGCAGCCTAATTTGGGTGGGTACTAACAATGAGCAGTTCTTC. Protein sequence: CASSLIWVGTNNEQFF.

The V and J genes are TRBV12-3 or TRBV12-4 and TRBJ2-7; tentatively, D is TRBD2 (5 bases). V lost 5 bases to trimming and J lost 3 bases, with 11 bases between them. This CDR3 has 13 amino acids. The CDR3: CASSTSGLYEQYF. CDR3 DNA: TGTGCCAGCAGTACCAGCGGCCTCTACGAGCAGTACTTC.

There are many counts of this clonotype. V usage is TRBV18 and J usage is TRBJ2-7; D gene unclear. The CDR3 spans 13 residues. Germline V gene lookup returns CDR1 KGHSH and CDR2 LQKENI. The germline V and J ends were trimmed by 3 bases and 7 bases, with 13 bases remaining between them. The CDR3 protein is CASSPRRSREQYF. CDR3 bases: TGTGCCAGCTCACCCCGACGGTCCAGGGAGCAGTACTTC.

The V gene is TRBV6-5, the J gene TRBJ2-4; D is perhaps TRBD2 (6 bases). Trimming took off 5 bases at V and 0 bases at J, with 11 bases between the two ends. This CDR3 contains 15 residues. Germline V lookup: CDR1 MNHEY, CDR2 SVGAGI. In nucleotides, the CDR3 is TGTGCCAGCAGTGAGTTGGGACTAGCCAAAAACATTCAGTACTTC. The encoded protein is CASSELGLAKNIQYF.

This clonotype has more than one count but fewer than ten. CDR3 coding DNA: TGTGCCAGCAGTTTCTACACCAACACTGAAGCTTTCTTT. This sequence encodes CASSFYTNTEAFF. The rearrangement joins TRBV6-5 to TRBJ1-1; D uncertain. Trimming stripped 4 bases from V and 2 bases from J, with 8 bases between. The CDR3 runs 13 residues. Germline V gene lookup returns CDR1 MNHEY and CDR2 SVGAGI.

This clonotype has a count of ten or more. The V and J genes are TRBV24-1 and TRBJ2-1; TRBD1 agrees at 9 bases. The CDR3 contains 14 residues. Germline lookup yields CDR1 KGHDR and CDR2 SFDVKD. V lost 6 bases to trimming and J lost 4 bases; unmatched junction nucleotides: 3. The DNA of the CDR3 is TGTGCCACCAGTCGGGACAGGGCTTACAATGAGCAGTTCTTC. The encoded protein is CATSRDRAYNEQFF.

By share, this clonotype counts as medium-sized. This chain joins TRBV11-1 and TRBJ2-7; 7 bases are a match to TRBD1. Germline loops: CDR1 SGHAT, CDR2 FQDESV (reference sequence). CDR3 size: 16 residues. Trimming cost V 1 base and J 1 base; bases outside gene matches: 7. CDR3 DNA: TGTGCCAGCAGCTTAGACCCGGGACAGTTTTCCTACGAGCAGTACTTC. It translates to CASSLDPGQFSYEQYF. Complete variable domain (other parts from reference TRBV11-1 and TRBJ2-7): EAEVAQSPRYKITEKSQAVAFWCDPISGHATLYWYRQILGQGPELLVQFQDESVVDDSQLPKDRFSAERLKGVDSTLKIQPAELGDSAMYLCASSLDPGQFSYEQYFGPGTRLTVT.

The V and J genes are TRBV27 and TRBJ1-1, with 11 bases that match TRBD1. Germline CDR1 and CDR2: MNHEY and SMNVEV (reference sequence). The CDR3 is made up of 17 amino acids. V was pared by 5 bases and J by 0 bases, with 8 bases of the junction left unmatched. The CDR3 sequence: CASSTGQGAYLNTEAFF. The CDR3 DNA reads TGTGCCAGCAGTACCGGACAGGGGGCTTATTTGAACACTGAAGCTTTCTTT.

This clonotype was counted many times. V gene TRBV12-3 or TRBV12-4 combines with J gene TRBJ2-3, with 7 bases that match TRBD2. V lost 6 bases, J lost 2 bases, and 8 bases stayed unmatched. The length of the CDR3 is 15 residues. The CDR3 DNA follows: TGTGCCAGCAGCAAGAGGGCGGGGGTCACAGATACGCAGTATTTT. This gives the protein CASSKRAGVTDTQYF.

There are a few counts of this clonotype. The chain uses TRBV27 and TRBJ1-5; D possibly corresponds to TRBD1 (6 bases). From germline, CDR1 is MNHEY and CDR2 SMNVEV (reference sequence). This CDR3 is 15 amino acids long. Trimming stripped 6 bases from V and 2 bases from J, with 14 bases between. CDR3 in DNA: TGTGCCAGCAGACAACAGGGCGGGGGCAATCAGCCCCAGCATTTT. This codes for CASRQQGGGNQPQHF.

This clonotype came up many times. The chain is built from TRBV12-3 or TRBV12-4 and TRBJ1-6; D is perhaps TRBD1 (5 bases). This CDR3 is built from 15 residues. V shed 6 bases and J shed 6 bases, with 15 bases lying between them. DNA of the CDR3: TGTGCCAGCAGCCCTCGGGGGGGTGCTAATTCACCCCTCCACTTT. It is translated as CASSPRGGANSPLHF.

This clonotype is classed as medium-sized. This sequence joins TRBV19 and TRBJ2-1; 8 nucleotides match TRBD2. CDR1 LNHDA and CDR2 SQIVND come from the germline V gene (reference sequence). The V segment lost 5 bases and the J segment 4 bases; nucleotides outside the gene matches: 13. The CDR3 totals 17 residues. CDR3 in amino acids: CASSLVEAGEFYNEQFF. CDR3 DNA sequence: TGTGCCAGTAGTCTCGTAGAAGCGGGGGAGTTTTACAATGAGCAGTTCTTC.

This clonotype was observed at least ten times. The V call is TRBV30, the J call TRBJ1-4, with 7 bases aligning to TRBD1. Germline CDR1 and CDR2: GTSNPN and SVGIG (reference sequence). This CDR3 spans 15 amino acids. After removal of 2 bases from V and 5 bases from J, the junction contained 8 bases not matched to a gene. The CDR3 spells CAWSILTGQNEKLFF. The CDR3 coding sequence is TGTGCCTGGAGTATCTTGACAGGGCAGAATGAAAAACTGTTTTTT. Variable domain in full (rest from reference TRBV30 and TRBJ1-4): SQTIHQWPATLVQPVGSPLSLECTVEGTSNPNLYWYRQAAGRGLQLLFYSVGIGQISSEVPQNLSASRPQDRQFILSSKKLLLSDSGFYLCAWSILTGQNEKLFFGSGTQLSVL.